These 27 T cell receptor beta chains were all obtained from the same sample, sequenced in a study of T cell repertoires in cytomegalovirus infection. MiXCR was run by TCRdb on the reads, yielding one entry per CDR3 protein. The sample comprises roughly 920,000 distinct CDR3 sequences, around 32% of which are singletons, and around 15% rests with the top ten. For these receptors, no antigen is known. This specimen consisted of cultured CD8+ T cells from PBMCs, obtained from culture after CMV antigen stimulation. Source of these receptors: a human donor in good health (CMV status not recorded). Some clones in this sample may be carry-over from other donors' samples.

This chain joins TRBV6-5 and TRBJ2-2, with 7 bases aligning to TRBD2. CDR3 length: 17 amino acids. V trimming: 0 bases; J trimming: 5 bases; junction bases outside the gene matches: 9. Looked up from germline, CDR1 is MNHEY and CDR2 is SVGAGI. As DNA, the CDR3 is TGTGCCAGCAGTTACTCGATTGGGGGGGTACGGACCGGGGAGCTGTTTTTT. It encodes CASSYSIGGVRTGELFF.

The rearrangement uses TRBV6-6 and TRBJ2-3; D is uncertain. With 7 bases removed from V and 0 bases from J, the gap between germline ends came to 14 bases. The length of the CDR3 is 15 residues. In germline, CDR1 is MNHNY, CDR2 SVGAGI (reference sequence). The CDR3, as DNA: TGTGCCAGCATAACTACCGCTTATAGCACAGATACGCAGTATTTT. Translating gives CASITTAYSTDTQYF.

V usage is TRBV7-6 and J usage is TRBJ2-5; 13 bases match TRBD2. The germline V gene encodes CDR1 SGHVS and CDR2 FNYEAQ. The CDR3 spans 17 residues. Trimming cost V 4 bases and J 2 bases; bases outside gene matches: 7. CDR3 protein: CASSSTILAGGQETQYF. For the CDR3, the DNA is TGTGCCAGCAGCTCCACGATACTAGCGGGGGGGCAAGAGACCCAGTACTTC.

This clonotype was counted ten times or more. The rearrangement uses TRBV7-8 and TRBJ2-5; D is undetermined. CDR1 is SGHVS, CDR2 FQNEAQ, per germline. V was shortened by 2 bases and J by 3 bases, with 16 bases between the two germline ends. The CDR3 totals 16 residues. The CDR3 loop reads CASSLLWASNEETQYF. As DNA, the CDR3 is TGTGCCAGCAGCTTACTGTGGGCCTCTAACGAAGAGACCCAGTACTTC.

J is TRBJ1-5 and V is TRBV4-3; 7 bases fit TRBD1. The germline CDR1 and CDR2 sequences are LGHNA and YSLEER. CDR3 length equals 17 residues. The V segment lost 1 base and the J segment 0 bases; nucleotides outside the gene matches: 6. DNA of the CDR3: TGCGCCAGCAGCCAAGGAAGACAGGGAAATAGCAATCAGCCCCAGCATTTT. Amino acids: CASSQGRQGNSNQPQHF.

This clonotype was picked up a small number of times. The CDR3 DNA reads as TGTGCCAGCAGTTACTCTATAGGGGGGGACAATGAGCAGTTCTTC. Translated, it gives CASSYSIGGDNEQFF. This chain uses TRBV6-2 or TRBV6-3 with TRBJ2-1; possibly TRBD2 for D (7 bases). Germline CDR1 is MNHEY and CDR2 is SVGEGT. V was cut by 0 bases and J by 5 bases, with 11 bases left in between. There are 15 residues in the CDR3.

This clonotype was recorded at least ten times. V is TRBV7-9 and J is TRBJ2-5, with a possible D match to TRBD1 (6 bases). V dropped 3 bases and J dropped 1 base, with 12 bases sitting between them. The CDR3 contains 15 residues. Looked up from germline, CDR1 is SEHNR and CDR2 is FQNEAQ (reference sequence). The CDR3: CASSLWSDSQETQYF. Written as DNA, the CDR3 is TGTGCCAGCAGCTTGTGGTCGGACAGCCAAGAGACCCAGTACTTC.

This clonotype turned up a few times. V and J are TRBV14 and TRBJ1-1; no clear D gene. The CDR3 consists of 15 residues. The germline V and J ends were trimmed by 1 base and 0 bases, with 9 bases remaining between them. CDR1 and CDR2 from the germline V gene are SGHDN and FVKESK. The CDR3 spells CASSQAGRLNTEAFF. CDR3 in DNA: TGTGCCAGCAGCCAAGCCGGGAGACTGAACACTGAAGCTTTCTTT. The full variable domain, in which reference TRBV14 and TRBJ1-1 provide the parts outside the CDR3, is EAGVTQFPSHSVIEKGQTVTLRCDPISGHDNLYWYRRVMGKEIKFLLHFVKESKQDESGMPNNRFLAERTGGTYSTLKVQPAELEDSGVYFCASSQAGRLNTEAFFGQGTRLTVV.

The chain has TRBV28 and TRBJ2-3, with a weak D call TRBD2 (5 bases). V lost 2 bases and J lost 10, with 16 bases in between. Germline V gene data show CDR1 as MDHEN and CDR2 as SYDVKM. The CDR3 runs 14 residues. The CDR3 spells CASSLAALSGAQYF. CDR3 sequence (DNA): TGTGCCAGCAGTTTAGCGGCCCTGAGCGGCGCGCAGTATTTT.

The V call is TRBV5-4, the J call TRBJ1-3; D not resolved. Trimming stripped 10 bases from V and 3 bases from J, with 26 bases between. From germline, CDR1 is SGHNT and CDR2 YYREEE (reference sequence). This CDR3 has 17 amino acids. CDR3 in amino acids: CAGPSKLPRNLGNTIYF. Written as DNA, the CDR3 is TGTGCCGGGCCAAGCAAGCTCCCCAGGAACCTTGGAAACACCATATATTTT.

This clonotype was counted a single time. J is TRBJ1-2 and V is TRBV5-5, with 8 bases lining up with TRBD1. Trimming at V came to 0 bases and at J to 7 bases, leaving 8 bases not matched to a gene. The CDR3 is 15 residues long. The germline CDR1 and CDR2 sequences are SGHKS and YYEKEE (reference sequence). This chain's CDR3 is CASSLVSGQGGGYTF. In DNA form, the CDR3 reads TGTGCCAGCAGCTTGGTTTCCGGACAGGGTGGTGGCTACACCTTC.

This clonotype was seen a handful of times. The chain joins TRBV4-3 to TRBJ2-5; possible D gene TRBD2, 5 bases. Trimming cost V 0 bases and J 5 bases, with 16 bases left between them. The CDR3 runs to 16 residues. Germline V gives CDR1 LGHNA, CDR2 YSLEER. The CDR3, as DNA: TGCGCCAGCAGCCAAGATAAGGCTCTAGCTCTCGAGACCCAGTACTTC. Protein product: CASSQDKALALETQYF.

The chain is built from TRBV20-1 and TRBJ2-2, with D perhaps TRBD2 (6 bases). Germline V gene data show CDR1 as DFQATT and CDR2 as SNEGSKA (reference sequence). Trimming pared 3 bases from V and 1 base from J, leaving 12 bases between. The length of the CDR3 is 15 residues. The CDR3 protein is CSARGGVLNTGELFF. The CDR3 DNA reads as TGCAGTGCTAGGGGCGGGGTCTTGAACACCGGGGAGCTGTTTTTT.

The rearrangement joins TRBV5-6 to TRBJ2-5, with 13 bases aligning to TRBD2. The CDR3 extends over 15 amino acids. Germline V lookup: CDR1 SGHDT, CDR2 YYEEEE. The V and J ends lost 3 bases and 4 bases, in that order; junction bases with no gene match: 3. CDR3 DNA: TGTGCCAGCAGCTGGGGGACTAGCGGGGTAGAGACCCAGTACTTC. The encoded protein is CASSWGTSGVETQYF.

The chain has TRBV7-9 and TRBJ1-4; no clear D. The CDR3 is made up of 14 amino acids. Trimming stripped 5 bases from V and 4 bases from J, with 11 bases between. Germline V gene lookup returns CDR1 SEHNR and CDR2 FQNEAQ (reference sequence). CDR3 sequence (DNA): TGTGCCAGCAGCCCCGCCAGATTTAATGAAAAACTGTTTTTT. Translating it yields CASSPARFNEKLFF.

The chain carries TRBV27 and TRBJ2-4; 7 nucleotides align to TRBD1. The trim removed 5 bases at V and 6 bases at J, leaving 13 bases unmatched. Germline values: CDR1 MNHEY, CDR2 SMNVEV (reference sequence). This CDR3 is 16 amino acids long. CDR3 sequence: CASSPNRGLRRNIQYF. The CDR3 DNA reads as TGTGCCAGCAGTCCCAACAGGGGCCTGAGAAGAAACATTCAGTACTTC.

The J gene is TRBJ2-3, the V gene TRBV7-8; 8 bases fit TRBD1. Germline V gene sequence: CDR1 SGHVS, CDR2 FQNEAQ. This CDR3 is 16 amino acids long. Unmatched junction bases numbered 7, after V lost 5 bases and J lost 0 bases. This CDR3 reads CASSPRQGISTDTQYF. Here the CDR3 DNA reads TGTGCCAGCAGCCCCAGACAGGGGATTAGCACAGATACGCAGTATTTT.

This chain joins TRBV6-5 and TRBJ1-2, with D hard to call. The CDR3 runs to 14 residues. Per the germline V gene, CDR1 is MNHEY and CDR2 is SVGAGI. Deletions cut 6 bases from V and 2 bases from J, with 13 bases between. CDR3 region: CASSPDDENYGYTF. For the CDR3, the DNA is TGTGCCAGCAGCCCGGACGACGAGAACTATGGCTACACCTTC.

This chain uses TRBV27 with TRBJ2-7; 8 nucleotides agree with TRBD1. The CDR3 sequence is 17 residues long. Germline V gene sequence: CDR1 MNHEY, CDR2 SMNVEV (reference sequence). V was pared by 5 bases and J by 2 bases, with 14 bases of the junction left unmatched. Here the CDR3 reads CASSPHPRDRLTYEQYF. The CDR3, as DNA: TGTGCCAGCAGTCCACATCCGAGGGACAGGCTAACCTACGAGCAGTACTTC.

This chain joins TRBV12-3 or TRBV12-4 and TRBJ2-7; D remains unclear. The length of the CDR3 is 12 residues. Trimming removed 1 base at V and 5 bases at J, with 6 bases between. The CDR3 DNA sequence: TGTGCCAGCAGTTTAGATCTTGACGAGCAGTACTTC. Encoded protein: CASSLDLDEQYF.

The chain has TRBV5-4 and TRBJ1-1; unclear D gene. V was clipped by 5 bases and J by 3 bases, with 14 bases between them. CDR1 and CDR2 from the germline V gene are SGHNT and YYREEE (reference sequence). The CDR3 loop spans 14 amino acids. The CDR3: CASRTNDTHTEAFF. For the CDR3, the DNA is TGTGCCAGCAGAACGAACGACACCCACACTGAAGCTTTCTTT.

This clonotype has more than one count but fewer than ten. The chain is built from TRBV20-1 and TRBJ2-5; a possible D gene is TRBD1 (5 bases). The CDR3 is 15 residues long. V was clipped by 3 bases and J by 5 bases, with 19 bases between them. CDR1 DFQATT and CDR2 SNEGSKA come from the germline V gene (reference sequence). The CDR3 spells CSASIYGQGLETQYF. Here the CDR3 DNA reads TGCAGTGCTAGCATCTACGGGCAGGGATTGGAGACCCAGTACTTC.

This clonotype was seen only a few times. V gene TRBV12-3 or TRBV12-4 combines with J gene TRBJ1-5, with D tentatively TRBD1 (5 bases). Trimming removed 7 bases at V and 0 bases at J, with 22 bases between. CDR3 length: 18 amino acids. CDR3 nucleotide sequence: TGTGCCAGCATTTTTACCGCTCCGGGGCAGGTTAGCAATCAGCCCCAGCATTTT. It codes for CASIFTAPGQVSNQPQHF.

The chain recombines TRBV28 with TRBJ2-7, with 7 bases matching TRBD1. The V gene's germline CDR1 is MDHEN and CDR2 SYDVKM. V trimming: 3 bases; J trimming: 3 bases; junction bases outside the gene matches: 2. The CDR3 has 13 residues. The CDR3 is CASSFRGFYEQYV. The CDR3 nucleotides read TGTGCCAGCAGTTTCAGGGGGTTCTACGAGCAGTACGTC.

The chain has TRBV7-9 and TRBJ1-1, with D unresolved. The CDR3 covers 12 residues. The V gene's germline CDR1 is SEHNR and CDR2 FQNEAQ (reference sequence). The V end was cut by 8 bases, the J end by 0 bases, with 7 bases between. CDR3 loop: CASAQMNTEAFF. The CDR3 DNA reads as TGTGCCAGCGCGCAGATGAACACTGAAGCTTTCTTT.

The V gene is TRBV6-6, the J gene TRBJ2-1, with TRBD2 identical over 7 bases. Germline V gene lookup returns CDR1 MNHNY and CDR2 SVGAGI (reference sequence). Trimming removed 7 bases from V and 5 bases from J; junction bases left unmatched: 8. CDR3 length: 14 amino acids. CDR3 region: CASTAGSWDNEQFF. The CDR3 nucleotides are TGTGCCAGCACAGCGGGGAGTTGGGACAATGAGCAGTTCTTC.

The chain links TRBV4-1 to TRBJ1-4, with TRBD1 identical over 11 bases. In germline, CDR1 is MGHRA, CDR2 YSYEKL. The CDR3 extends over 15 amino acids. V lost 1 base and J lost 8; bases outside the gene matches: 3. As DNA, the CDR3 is TGCGCCAGCAGCCAAGGGACAGGGGGCGGCGAAAAACTGTTTTTT. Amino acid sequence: CASSQGTGGGEKLFF.